These 6 T cell receptor beta chains originate from one sample sequenced in a study of blood T cell repertoires in COVID-19. Assay: immunoSEQ multiplex PCR; the TCRdb copy retains only in-frame clones and omits some. The sample carries more than 80,000 clones, roughly 86% recorded once. Input material: peripheral blood. The receptors were sampled from a man aged 40-55 years with acute or convalescent COVID-19.

The V and J genes are TRBV20-1 and TRBJ2-3; no clear D gene. Germline V gene sequence: CDR1 DFQATT, CDR2 SNEGSKA (reference sequence). Trimming removed 6 bases at V and 4 bases at J, with 8 bases between. The CDR3 spans 11 residues. The CDR3 DNA is TGCAGTGCCCTTATATCAGATACGCAGTATTTT. As protein: CSALISDTQYF.

The chain recombines TRBV18 with TRBJ2-7, with a possible D match to TRBD1 (5 bases). This CDR3 is built from 13 residues. V lost 4 bases, J lost 1 base, and 8 bases lay in between. Per germline, CDR1 KGHSH and CDR2 LQKENI. The CDR3 DNA reads as TGTGCCAGCTCACGGGGCGGATCCTACGAGCAGTACTTC. Amino acid sequence: CASSRGGSYEQYF.

The chain is built from TRBV5-1 and TRBJ2-5, with TRBD1 as a possible D gene (5 bases). V lost 4 bases and J lost 1, with 14 bases in between. The CDR3 contains 15 residues. Germline CDR1 SGHRS, CDR2 YFSETQ. The CDR3 DNA sequence: TGCGCCAGCAGCAAAAACCCAGGGTTCCAAGAGACCCAGTACTTC. Translated: CASSKNPGFQETQYF.

This rearrangement joins TRBV5-6 to TRBJ2-7; D perhaps matches TRBD2 (6 bases). Germline-derived CDR1 and CDR2 are SGHDT and YYEEEE. V was clipped by 7 bases and J by 3 bases, with 20 bases between them. The CDR3 is 15 amino acids. The CDR3 protein is CASSYWRVGGYEQYF. For the CDR3, the DNA is TGTGCCAGCTCCTATTGGAGGGTAGGAGGCTACGAGCAGTACTTC.

The CDR3, as DNA: TGTGCCAGCAGCCTTCTGGGGGGACTGGAAAACACCATATATTTT. This translates into CASSLLGGLENTIYF. The chain employs TRBV4-2 and TRBJ1-3; weak D call: TRBD1 (5 bases). V shed 4 bases and J shed 6 bases, with 16 bases lying between them. The CDR3 extends over 15 amino acids. CDR1 and CDR2 from the germline V gene are LGHNA and YNFKEQ.

The chain is built from TRBV2 and TRBJ2-7; perhaps TRBD1 as D (6 bases). V gave up 4 bases and J gave up 3 bases, with 13 bases separating them. Germline-derived CDR1 and CDR2 are SNHLY and FYNNEI. The CDR3 has 14 amino acids. The CDR3 is CASSVYRDNYEQYF. CDR3 DNA: TGTGCCAGCAGTGTATACCGGGACAACTACGAGCAGTACTTC.